These 15 T cell receptor beta chains came from one sample sequenced in a study of cytomegalovirus exposure and HLA in healthy donors. Using immunoSEQ multiplex PCR, the repertoire was profiled, and TCRdb retains in-frame clones only, with some absent. The repertoire holds over 45,000 clones, with 88% as singletons. The sample comprised PBMCs. Every receptor here comes from a woman aged 25 to 45 in good health and CMV-seronegative.

The chain carries TRBV30 and TRBJ1-4; D is ambiguous. Germline V lookup: CDR1 GTSNPN, CDR2 SVGIG (reference sequence). This CDR3 has 13 amino acids. V lost 4 bases and J lost 7, with 13 bases in between. In DNA, the CDR3 is TGTGCCTGGAATAACGGCGGACTTGAAAAACTGTTTTTT. Its translation is CAWNNGGLEKLFF.

The genes are TRBV13 and TRBJ2-1, with 11 positions matching TRBD2. The J segment lost 6 bases and the V segment lost 2 bases, leaving 9 bases of the junction unmatched. CDR1 is PRHDT and CDR2 is FYEKMQ in the germline V gene (reference sequence). The CDR3 consists of 17 residues. The CDR3 sequence: CASSLPLIAGGRNEQFF. In DNA form, the CDR3 reads TGTGCCAGCAGCTTACCCCTTATAGCGGGAGGGCGCAATGAGCAGTTCTTC.

The rearrangement uses TRBV28 and TRBJ2-7; 8 nucleotides match TRBD1. In germline, CDR1 is MDHEN, CDR2 SYDVKM. J lost 0 bases, V lost 10 bases, and 5 bases had no gene match. The CDR3 extends over 13 amino acids. CDR3 coding DNA: TGTGCCACCTACAGGGGGTCCTCCTACGAGCAGTACTTC. Protein: CATYRGSSYEQYF.

This sequence joins TRBV10-3 and TRBJ2-1; TRBD2 agrees at 12 bases. The length of the CDR3 is 18 residues. The germline gives CDR1 ENHRY, CDR2 SYGVKD. V shed 4 bases, J shed 9 bases, and the junction held 16 bases outside the gene matches. The CDR3 is CAISGPRTSGITVGEQFF. In DNA form, the CDR3 reads TGTGCCATCAGTGGCCCCCGGACTAGCGGGATTACCGTGGGTGAGCAGTTCTTC.

The chain has TRBV2 and TRBJ1-1; 7 positions agree with TRBD1. CDR1 is SNHLY, CDR2 FYNNEI, per germline. The V segment lost 7 bases and the J segment 6 bases; nucleotides outside the gene matches: 8. There are 13 residues in the CDR3. The DNA for the CDR3 is TGTGCCAGCATGAACCGGGACAGAGCTGAAGCTTTCTTT. It is translated as CASMNRDRAEAFF.

The chain recombines TRBV15 with TRBJ2-3; 8 bases are shared with TRBD2. Germline V gives CDR1 LNHNV, CDR2 YYDKDF (reference sequence). This CDR3 has 17 residues. After removal of 4 bases from V and 4 bases from J, the junction contained 13 bases not matched to a gene. For the CDR3, the DNA is TGTGCCACCAGCACCGAACCAGCGGGAGAGGGGGCAGATACGCAGTATTTT. Amino acid sequence: CATSTEPAGEGADTQYF.

V is TRBV28 and J is TRBJ2-1; D unresolved. The CDR3 contains 13 residues. V lost 8 bases and J 2 bases, leaving 10 bases between the germline ends. The V gene's germline CDR1 is MDHEN and CDR2 SYDVKM. The chain's CDR3 is CASGQRTYNEQFF. CDR3 in DNA: TGTGCCAGCGGCCAGCGAACCTACAATGAGCAGTTCTTC. The full variable domain, with the rest looked up from reference TRBV28 and TRBJ2-1, is DVKVTQSSRYLVKRTGEKVFLECVQDMDHENMFWYRQDPGLGLRLIYFSYDVKMKEKGDIPEGYSVSREKKERFSLILESASTNQTSMYLCASGQRTYNEQFFGPGTRLTVL.

This clone was counted a single time. The rearrangement links TRBV12-5 to TRBJ2-5; 11 bases fit TRBD1. The CDR3 extends over 16 amino acids. With 6 bases clipped from V and 5 bases from J, the junction kept 11 bases outside the gene matches. CDR1 and CDR2 from the germline V gene are LGHNT and FRNRAP. CDR3 nucleotide sequence: TGTGCTAGTGGCTCAGGCTGGACAGGGGGCAGGGAGACCCAGTACTTC. Encoded protein: CASGSGWTGGRETQYF.

The chain combines TRBV9 with TRBJ2-7; D not resolved. V lost 4 bases, J lost 7 bases, and 15 bases lay in between. Germline lookup yields CDR1 SGDLS and CDR2 YYNGEE. The CDR3 extends over 13 amino acids. This chain's CDR3 is CASSRYGEMEQYF. As DNA, the CDR3 is TGTGCCAGCAGCCGTTACGGAGAGATGGAGCAGTACTTC.

The chain couples TRBV7-3 to TRBJ2-1; tentative D call: TRBD2 (5 bases). This CDR3 has 13 residues. Trimming took off 4 bases at V and 8 bases at J, with 12 bases between the two ends. The germline V gene has CDR1 SGHTA and CDR2 FQGTGA. In DNA, the CDR3 is TGTGCCAGCAGCTCACTAGTGCCCCATGAGCAGTTCTTC. This gives the protein CASSSLVPHEQFF.

The chain's CDR3 is CASSLLGDYSNQPQHF. The CDR3 DNA reads as TGTGCCAGCAGTTTGCTCGGTGACTATAGCAATCAGCCCCAGCATTTT. The chain joins TRBV28 to TRBJ1-5; no reliable D call. Trimming took 3 bases from V and 0 from J, leaving 12 bases between them. The CDR3 is 16 amino acids. Germline loops: CDR1 MDHEN, CDR2 SYDVKM.

The rearrangement uses TRBV6-6 and TRBJ2-6; a possible D gene is TRBD1 (5 bases). Trimming removed 8 bases from V and 2 bases from J, with 16 bases in between. Germline lookup yields CDR1 MNHNY and CDR2 SVGAGI (reference sequence). The CDR3 totals 16 residues. This CDR3 reads CASLRALSAGANVLTF. CDR3 DNA sequence: TGTGCCAGCCTCAGGGCTTTAAGTGCTGGGGCCAACGTCCTGACTTTC.

The V and J genes are TRBV28 and TRBJ2-7; 7 bases fit TRBD2. Trimming at V came to 3 bases and at J to 4 bases, leaving 12 bases not matched to a gene. The germline V gene has CDR1 MDHEN and CDR2 SYDVKM. CDR3 length: 16 amino acids. CDR3: CASSFNFIGRRYEQYF. The CDR3 DNA follows: TGTGCCAGCAGTTTTAACTTTATCGGGAGGAGGTACGAGCAGTACTTC.

This chain connects TRBV27 to TRBJ2-7, with TRBD2 identical over 12 bases. V lost 5 bases and J lost 5; bases outside the gene matches: 13. This CDR3 is 17 amino acids long. Germline V gives CDR1 MNHEY, CDR2 SMNVEV (reference sequence). CDR3: CASSKILAGGPKHEQYF. DNA of the CDR3: TGTGCCAGCAGTAAAATTCTAGCGGGAGGGCCTAAACACGAGCAGTACTTC.

This rearrangement joins TRBV29-1 to TRBJ2-2; TRBD1 matches at 9 bases. This CDR3 region has 16 residues. The trim removed 4 bases at V and 4 bases at J, leaving 10 bases unmatched. CDR1 and CDR2 (germline): SQVTM, ANQGSEA. The CDR3 bases are TGCAGCGTTGGGAACCGGGACAGGGTTCTCACCGGGGAGCTGTTTTTT. It yields the protein CSVGNRDRVLTGELFF.